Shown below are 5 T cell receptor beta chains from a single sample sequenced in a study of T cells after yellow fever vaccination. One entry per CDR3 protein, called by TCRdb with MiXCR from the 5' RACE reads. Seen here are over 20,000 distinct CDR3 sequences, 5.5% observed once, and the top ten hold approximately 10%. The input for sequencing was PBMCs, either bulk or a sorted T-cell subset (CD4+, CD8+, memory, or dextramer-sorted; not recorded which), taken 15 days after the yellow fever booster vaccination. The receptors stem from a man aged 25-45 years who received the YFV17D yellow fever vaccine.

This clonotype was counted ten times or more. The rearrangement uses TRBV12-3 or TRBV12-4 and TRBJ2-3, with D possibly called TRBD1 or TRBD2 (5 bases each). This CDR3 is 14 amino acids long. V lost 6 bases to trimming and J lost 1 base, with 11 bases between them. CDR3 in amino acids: CASSPGQGTDTQYF. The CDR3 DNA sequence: TGTGCCAGCAGCCCGGGGCAGGGCACAGATACGCAGTATTTT.

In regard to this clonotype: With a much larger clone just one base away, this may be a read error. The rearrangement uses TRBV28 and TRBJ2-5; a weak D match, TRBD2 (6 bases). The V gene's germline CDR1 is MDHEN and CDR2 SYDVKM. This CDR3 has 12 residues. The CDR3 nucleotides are TGTTCCAGCAGTTACGACCTGGAGGGGCTCAACTTC. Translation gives CSSSYDLEGLNF.

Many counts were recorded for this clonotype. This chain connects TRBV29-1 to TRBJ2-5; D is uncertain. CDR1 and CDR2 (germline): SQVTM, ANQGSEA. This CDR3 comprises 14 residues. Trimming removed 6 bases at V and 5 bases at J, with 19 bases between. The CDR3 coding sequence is TGCAGCGTCGCCCTGGCTCGGGTACGGGAGACCCAGTACTTC. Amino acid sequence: CSVALARVRETQYF.

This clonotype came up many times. This CDR3 reads CASSGLAHEQYF. The DNA of the CDR3 is TGTGCCAGCAGTGGCCTAGCCCACGAGCAGTACTTC. This sequence joins TRBV7-2 and TRBJ2-7; D is perhaps TRBD2 (5 bases). Trimming shortened V by 6 bases and J by 5 bases, and 11 bases separated the two germline ends. Germline lookup yields CDR1 SGHTA and CDR2 FQGNSA. CDR3 length: 12 residues.

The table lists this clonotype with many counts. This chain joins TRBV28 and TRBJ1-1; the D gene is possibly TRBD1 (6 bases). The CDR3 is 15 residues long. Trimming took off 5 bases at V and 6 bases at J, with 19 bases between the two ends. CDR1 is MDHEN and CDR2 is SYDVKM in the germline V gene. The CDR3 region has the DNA TGTGCCAGCAGTCTAGGGGGGCAGGCAAGGGCTGAAGCTTTCTTT. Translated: CASSLGGQARAEAFF. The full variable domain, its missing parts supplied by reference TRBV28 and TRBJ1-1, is DVKVTQSSRYLVKRTGEKVFLECVQDMDHENMFWYRQDPGLGLRLIYFSYDVKMKEKGDIPEGYSVSREKKERFSLILESASTNQTSMYLCASSLGGQARAEAFFGQGTRLTVV.